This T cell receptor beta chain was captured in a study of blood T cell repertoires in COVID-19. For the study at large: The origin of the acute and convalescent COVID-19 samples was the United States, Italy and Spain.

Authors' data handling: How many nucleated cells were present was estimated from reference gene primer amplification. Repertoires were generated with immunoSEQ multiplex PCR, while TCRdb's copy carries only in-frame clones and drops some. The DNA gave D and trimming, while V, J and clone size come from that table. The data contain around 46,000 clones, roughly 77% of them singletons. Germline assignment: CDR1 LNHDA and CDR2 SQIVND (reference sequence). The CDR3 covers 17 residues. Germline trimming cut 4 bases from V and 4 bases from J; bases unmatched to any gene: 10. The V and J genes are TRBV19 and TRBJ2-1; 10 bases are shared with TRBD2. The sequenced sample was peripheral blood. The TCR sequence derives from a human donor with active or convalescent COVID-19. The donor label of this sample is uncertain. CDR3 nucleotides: TGTGCCAGTAGTAACACCCACACTAGCGGGGTTTACAATGAGCAGTTCTTC. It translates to CASSNTHTSGVYNEQFF. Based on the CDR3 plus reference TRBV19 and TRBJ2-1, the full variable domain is DGGITQSPKYLFRKEGQNVTLSCEQNLNHDAMYWYRQDPGQGLRLIYYSQIVNDFQKGDIAEGYSVSREKKESFPLTVTSAQKNPTAFYLCASSNTHTSGVYNEQFFGPGTRLTVL.